This record covers a single TCR beta chain. The CDR3 runs 14 residues. V shed 4 bases and J 0 bases; nucleotides not matched to a gene: 2. The germline V gene has CDR1 SQVTM and CDR2 ANQGSEA. Through a sample-barcoded 5' primer and a J-beta primer mix, a second PCR was run for 7 to 11 cycles. Each cDNA molecule was tagged by a template-switch adaptor that had 12 random nucleotides. TCRdb called the 5' RACE reads again in MiXCR, with one record for every CDR3 protein. The repertoire holds 600,000 or so distinct CDR3 sequences, with over 20% as singletons. The data stem from a study of blood T cells in healthy people across ages. The authors isolated at least 6 million PBMCs per sample.

The TCR originated in a man aged 65 to 79 in good health. This chain uses TRBV29-1 with TRBJ2-1; 8 nucleotides agree with TRBD2. Sequences were obtained from blood. The CDR3 protein is CSVALAVSYNEQFF. The CDR3 nucleotides are TGCAGCGTTGCACTAGCGGTCTCCTACAATGAGCAGTTCTTC.